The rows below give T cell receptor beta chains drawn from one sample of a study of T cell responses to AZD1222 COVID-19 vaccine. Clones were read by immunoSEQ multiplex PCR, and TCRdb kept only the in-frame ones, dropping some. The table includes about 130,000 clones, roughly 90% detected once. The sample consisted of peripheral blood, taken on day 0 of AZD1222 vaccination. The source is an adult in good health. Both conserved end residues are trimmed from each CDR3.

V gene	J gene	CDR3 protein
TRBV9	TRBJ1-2	ASSETNEDPHGYT
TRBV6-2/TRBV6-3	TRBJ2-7	ASSSLNGTGGNEQY
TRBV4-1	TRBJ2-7	ASSPDREYEQY
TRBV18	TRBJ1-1	ASSPDVSGGRRTEAF
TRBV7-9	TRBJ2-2	ASSYPAGGDTGELF
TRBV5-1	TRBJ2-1	ASSFTVGTAYNEQF
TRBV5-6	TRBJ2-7	ASSLGDRYYEQY
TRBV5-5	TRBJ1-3	ASSLGGPSTGNTIY
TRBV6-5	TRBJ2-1	ASRTSSGAEQF
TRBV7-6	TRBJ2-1	ASSFYRGEQF
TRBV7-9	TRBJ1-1	ASSLGGLATSLALEAF
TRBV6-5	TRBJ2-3	ASSTTGSDTQY
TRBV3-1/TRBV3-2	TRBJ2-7	ASSQELGGSYEQY
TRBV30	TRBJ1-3	AWSVRTAGNTIY
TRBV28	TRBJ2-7	ASRGGVTLYEQY
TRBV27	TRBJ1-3	ASQRYGSGNTIY
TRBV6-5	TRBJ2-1	ASSLQLAGHNEQF
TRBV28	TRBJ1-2	ANPGRRMRGYT
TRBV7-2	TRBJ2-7	ASSRFRTGSYEQY
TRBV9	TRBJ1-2	ASSVDRGSIRDGYT
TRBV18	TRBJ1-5	ASSPLIGTDGNQPQH
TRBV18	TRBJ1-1	ASSRNSMTRGYTEAF
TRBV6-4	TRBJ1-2	ASRGGPHGYT
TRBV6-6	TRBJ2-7	ASSPYYEQY
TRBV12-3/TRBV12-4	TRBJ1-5	ASSLVQGGPQH
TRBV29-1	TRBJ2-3	SVGSGGAPDTQY
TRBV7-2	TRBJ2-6	ASSPSGTNSGANVLT
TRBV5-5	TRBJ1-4	ASSSDRGNEKLF
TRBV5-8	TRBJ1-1	ASSSRTGGRRTAF
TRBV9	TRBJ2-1	ASSVVSSGGTNEQF
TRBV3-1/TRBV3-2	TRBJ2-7	ASSQKGPLGPHYEQY
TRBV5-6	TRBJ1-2	ASSSLGQTRLDGYT
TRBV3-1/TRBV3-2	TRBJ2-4	ASSQGVAKNIQY
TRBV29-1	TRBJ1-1	SVRQGMITEAF
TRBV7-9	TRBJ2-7	ASSSRDLGLYEQY